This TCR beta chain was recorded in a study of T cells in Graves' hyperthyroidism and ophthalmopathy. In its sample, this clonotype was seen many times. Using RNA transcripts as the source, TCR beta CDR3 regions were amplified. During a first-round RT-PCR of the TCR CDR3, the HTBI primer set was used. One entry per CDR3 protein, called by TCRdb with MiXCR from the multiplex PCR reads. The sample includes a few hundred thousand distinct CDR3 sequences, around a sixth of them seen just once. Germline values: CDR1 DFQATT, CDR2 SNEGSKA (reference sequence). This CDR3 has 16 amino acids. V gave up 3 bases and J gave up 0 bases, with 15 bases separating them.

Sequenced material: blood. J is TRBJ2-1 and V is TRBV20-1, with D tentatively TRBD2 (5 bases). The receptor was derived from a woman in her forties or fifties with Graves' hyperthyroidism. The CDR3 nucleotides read TGCAGTGCTAGCACGGCGGGTGGGAGCTCCTACAATGAGCAGTTCTTC. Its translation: CSASTAGGSSYNEQFF.